This TCR beta chain is drawn from a study of immunodeficiency (dated by TCRdb to between 2018 and 2020). Background for the entire study: Repertoire analysis was performed to search for VDJ recombination defects and oligoclonality. Beyond this particular receptor, the publication reports: Severe oligoclonality, as judged by top-100 and total clonotype frequencies, was observed in patient CD8+ T cells but not in patient CD4+ T cells. V-J pairing and productive entropy in CD4+ T cells appeared similar in patients and controls. In the entropy comparisons of patients versus healthy controls, patients were shown as n=3 (open circles), and an effect on thymic development was only suggested as possible.

Before TCR sequencing, CD3+CD4+ T cells were sorted out of fresh PBMCs. The CDR3 has 13 amino acids, counting the end cysteine and phenylalanine. The sequence is cut down to CDR3 DNA, 39 bases in frame from base 1. From a lookup of the germline V gene, CDR1 and CDR2 are SQVTM and ANQGSEA. The junction carries 10 bases between V and J, which are trimmed by 3 bases and 2 bases respectively. Genomic DNA was extracted with the QIAamp DNA Blood Mini Kit and sent for immunoSEQ repertoire analysis. A standard quantity of genomic DNA template was used for amplification of CDR3 regions by multiplex PCR. The PCR products underwent sequencing on an Illumina platform. The authors' analysis ran thus. Sequences were aligned to a reference, with V, D and J gene definitions taken from IMGT. To eliminate PCR and sequencing errors, a nearest-neighbor clustering algorithm combined closely related sequences. V, D and J usage in productive unique and total sequences was analyzed using ImmunoSEQ Analyzer tools and R version 3.6.1. As stored in TCRdb, this immuneACCESS dataset retains in-frame rearrangements with V and J assigned. A fraction of the clones does not appear; measured against another copy, unresolved V genes explain less than half of the discrepancy, and the remainder lacks a known reason. The V and J calls and the clone size are those of that table, but D and trimming were determined from the DNA. In all, the sample holds 1,300 to 1,500 clones, and roughly 96% of those were seen once. Approximately 1.2% of the sample is held by the ten biggest clonotypes.

Comments on this clone: It lacks a known antigen. Base qualities were left out, and no much larger clone turns up one base away.

The TCR sequence derives from a girl aged 2 to 9. The sequenced sample was CD4+ T cells from blood. The chain is encoded by TRBV29-1 joined to TRBJ2-5, with the D gene not confidently named. The CDR3 is CSVDRAIQETQYF. The nucleotide sequence is given as TGCAGCGTTGACAGAGCTATTCAAGAGACCCAGTACTTC.